These 13 T cell receptor beta chains originate from one sample sequenced in a study of T cell responses to AZD1222 COVID-19 vaccine. The repertoire was sequenced with immunoSEQ multiplex PCR; TCRdb's copy has only in-frame clones and lacks some. This sample has approximately 110,000 clones, with 90% to 95% found just once. The specimen was peripheral blood, collected on day 0 of AZD1222 vaccination. These receptors originate from an adult in good health.

This clone was counted a single time. This chain uses TRBV7-9 with TRBJ2-1, with 10 positions matching TRBD1. With 5 bases clipped from V and 7 bases from J, the junction kept 11 bases outside the gene matches. Looked up from germline, CDR1 is SEHNR and CDR2 is FQNEAQ (reference sequence). The CDR3 totals 16 residues. The CDR3 reads CASSRGQGVFMNEQFF. The CDR3 coding sequence is TGTGCCAGCAGCCGAGGACAGGGGGTTTTTATGAATGAGCAGTTCTTC.

CDR3 protein: CASSQEGGGGYTF. CDR3 nucleotide sequence: TGTGCCAGCAGCCAAGAGGGGGGCGGCGGCTACACCTTC. The V and J genes are TRBV3-1 (or the pseudogene TRBV3-2) and TRBJ1-2, with D tentatively TRBD1 (6 bases). Trimming removed 0 bases at V and 8 bases at J, with 10 bases between. The germline V gene encodes CDR1 LGHDT and CDR2 YNNKEL (reference sequence). The CDR3 consists of 13 residues.

The chain carries TRBV2 and TRBJ1-2; tentatively, D is TRBD1 (6 bases). Germline V gives CDR1 SNHLY, CDR2 FYNNEI. Trimming took 6 bases from V and 2 from J, leaving 16 bases between them. The CDR3 contains 15 residues. CDR3 protein: CASRPRGGENYGYTF. The CDR3 DNA is TGTGCCAGCAGGCCTAGGGGGGGCGAAAACTATGGCTACACCTTC.

This chain connects TRBV25-1 to TRBJ2-7; TRBD1 aligns across 10 bases. Looked up from germline, CDR1 is MGHDK and CDR2 is SYGVNS. This CDR3 contains 15 residues. V was pared by 3 bases and J by 4 bases, with 6 bases of the junction left unmatched. The CDR3 loop reads CASSETGGQGYEQYF. The CDR3, as DNA: TGTGCCAGCAGTGAGACCGGGGGACAGGGGTACGAGCAGTACTTC.

The chain couples TRBV29-1 to TRBJ1-1; D is unresolved. The CDR3 totals 12 residues. Germline lookup yields CDR1 SQVTM and CDR2 ANQGSEA. The V end was cut by 5 bases, the J end by 3 bases, with 10 bases between. The CDR3 DNA sequence: TGCAGCGTTTGCACAGAGTACACTGAAGCTTTCTTT. Protein: CSVCTEYTEAFF.

V is TRBV30 and J is TRBJ2-1; 10 nucleotides align to TRBD2. This CDR3 contains 16 residues. V shed 0 bases and J 2 bases; nucleotides not matched to a gene: 4. Germline V gene data show CDR1 as GTSNPN and CDR2 as SVGIG (reference sequence). CDR3 sequence reads: CAWSVQSGGAYNEQFF. The CDR3 DNA reads TGTGCCTGGAGTGTACAAAGCGGGGGGGCCTACAATGAGCAGTTCTTC. Drawing the rest from reference TRBV30 and TRBJ2-1, the complete variable domain is SQTIHQWPATLVQPVGSPLSLECTVEGTSNPNLYWYRQAAGRGLQLLFYSVGIGQISSEVPQNLSASRPQDRQFILSSKKLLLSDSGFYLCAWSVQSGGAYNEQFFGPGTRLTVL.

The gene calls are TRBV7-3 and TRBJ2-1; no definite D call. V lost 5 bases and J lost 6, with 11 bases in between. Germline assignment: CDR1 SGHTA and CDR2 FQGTGA. This CDR3 has 13 residues. CDR3 coding DNA: TGTGCCAGCAGCGTAGACTCCCTCAATGAGCAGTTCTTC. Protein: CASSVDSLNEQFF.

The rearrangement links TRBV29-1 to TRBJ1-2, with a tentative D call TRBD1 (6 bases). The CDR3 length is 13 residues. Germline CDR1 is SQVTM and CDR2 is ANQGSEA. V lost 6 bases and J 0 bases, leaving 11 bases between the germline ends. The CDR3 sequence is CSVRDTTNYGYTF. The DNA for the CDR3 is TGCAGCGTACGGGACACCACTAACTATGGCTACACCTTC.

The chain combines TRBV28 with TRBJ1-6; no clear D. Trimming took off 3 bases at V and 5 bases at J, with 8 bases between the two ends. The CDR3 runs to 14 residues. Germline CDR1 is MDHEN and CDR2 is SYDVKM. The CDR3 bases are TGTGCCAGCAGTTTGGCGGGGAATAATTCACCCCTCCACTTT. Its protein is CASSLAGNNSPLHF. The full variable domain, rest sourced from reference TRBV28 and TRBJ1-6, is DVKVTQSSRYLVKRTGEKVFLECVQDMDHENMFWYRQDPGLGLRLIYFSYDVKMKEKGDIPEGYSVSREKKERFSLILESASTNQTSMYLCASSLAGNNSPLHFGNGTRLTVT.

This chain joins TRBV4-3 and TRBJ1-1; D possibly corresponds to TRBD1 (5 bases). Germline-derived CDR1 and CDR2 are LGHNA and YSLEER. The CDR3 is 15 residues long. Trimming left V 2 bases short and J 1 base short, with 11 bases between. CDR3 bases: TGCGCCAGCAGCCAATCCCCAACAGGGAACACTGAAGCTTTCTTT. It translates to CASSQSPTGNTEAFF.

The chain is built from TRBV6-4 and TRBJ1-1; TRBD1 might be the D (5 bases). The germline V gene encodes CDR1 MRHNA and CDR2 SNTAGT. The CDR3 loop spans 13 amino acids. Trimming cost V 7 bases and J 1 base, with 10 bases left between them. This CDR3 reads CASKLDRNTEAFF. For the CDR3, the DNA is TGTGCCAGCAAACTCGACAGGAACACTGAAGCTTTCTTT.

The chain recombines TRBV30 with TRBJ1-5; TRBD1 matches 8 bases. V lost 2 bases, J lost 5 bases, and 5 bases stayed unmatched. This CDR3 has 14 amino acids. Germline V gene lookup returns CDR1 GTSNPN and CDR2 SVGIG (reference sequence). The CDR3 DNA sequence: TGTGCCTGGAGTCGACAGGGGATCTATCAGCCCCAGCATTTT. It yields the protein CAWSRQGIYQPQHF.

This sequence joins TRBV19 and TRBJ1-4; 8 bases line up with TRBD1. The trim removed 2 bases at V and 0 bases at J, leaving 5 bases unmatched. CDR1 and CDR2 (germline): LNHDA, SQIVND (reference sequence). The length of the CDR3 is 17 residues. The CDR3 sequence: CASSIRTGLATNEKLFF. The CDR3 DNA is TGTGCCAGTAGTATACGGACAGGGTTGGCAACTAATGAAAAACTGTTTTTT.